These T cell receptor beta chains were read from a single sample in a study of blood T cells in healthy people across ages. Using its own MiXCR run on the 5' RACE reads, TCRdb lists one record per CDR3 protein. The sample gives fewer than 900,000 distinct CDR3 sequences, around 40% of which show up once; under 25% is in the top ten. Sequenced: blood. The receptors originated from a woman aged 60-75 years in good health. Each CDR3 is given with its conserved first and last residue. A D gene is named only where the DNA matches it firmly. Size values are once, few and many counts, or a class for expanded clones, and some rows have none.

TGTGCCAGCAGCACAGGGAGCGGGGCAACTAATGAAAAACTGTTTTTT | CASSTGSGATNEKLFF | 16 | few | . | TRBJ1-4 | TRBV7-9
TGTGCCAGCAGCGCCCAGCCCCTGATGGACACTGAAGCTTTCTTT | CASSAQPLMDTEAFF | 15 | . | . | TRBJ1-1 | TRBV9
TGTGCCAGCAGTTACGCAGGGGACGATGGCTACACCTTC | CASSYAGDDGYTF | 13 | . | . | TRBJ1-2 | TRBV6-6
TGTGCCAGCTCACGTAGCGGGACCTTCAATGAGCAGTTCTTC | CASSRSGTFNEQFF | 14 | . | TRBD2 | TRBJ2-1 | TRBV27
TGTGCCAGCTCACCACAGACTGCCAAGAATTCAAAAGAGACCCAGTACTTC | CASSPQTAKNSKETQYF | 17 | few | . | TRBJ2-5 | TRBV18
TGTGCCAGCACTCGAACAGGGGTCACAGATACGCAGTATTTT | CASTRTGVTDTQYF | 14 | few | TRBD1 | TRBJ2-3 | TRBV12-3/TRBV12-4
TGCAGCGTTCGGGACAGGGGGCGCATTAATGAGCAGTTCTTC | CSVRDRGRINEQFF | 14 | few | TRBD1 | TRBJ2-1 | TRBV29-1
TGTGCCAGCAGCACTCTGGATAATGAGCAGTTCTTC | CASSTLDNEQFF | 12 | many | . | TRBJ2-1 | TRBV7-9
TGCAGTGCCCCCGAACTTTGGGGCTCTGGGGCCAACGTCCTGACTTTC | CSAPELWGSGANVLTF | 16 | . | . | TRBJ2-6 | TRBV20-1
TGCAGTGCTAGAGGTGGGCCAGGGGGGAGCTACGAGCAGTACTTC | CSARGGPGGSYEQYF | 15 | few | . | TRBJ2-7 | TRBV20-1
TGCAGAGCCCCACGGGACTCTCGCGACAATGAGCAGTTCTTC | CRAPRDSRDNEQFF | 14 | . | . | TRBJ2-1 | TRBV20-1
TGTGCCAGCAGCTTAGATTTGGGCCTGTTGGCGGGGGGTTTAGATACGCAGTATTTT | CASSLDLGLLAGGLDTQYF | 19 | many | TRBD2 | TRBJ2-3 | TRBV7-2
TGCAGTGCTAACGCTCGTTATCAGGGGAACCAAGAGACCCAGTACTTC | CSANARYQGNQETQYF | 16 | few | . | TRBJ2-5 | TRBV20-1
TGTGCCAGCAGTTTTCAGTCAGGGGGTCAGCCCCAGCATTTT | CASSFQSGGQPQHF | 14 | . | TRBD1 | TRBJ1-5 | TRBV27
TGTGCCAGCTGTCCGAGCGGGGTCACAGATACGCAGTATTTT | CASCPSGVTDTQYF | 14 | . | TRBD2 | TRBJ2-3 | TRBV12-3/TRBV12-4
TGCAGTGCTAGAAGGGCCGGGTACGAGCAGTACTTC | CSARRAGYEQYF | 12 | few | . | TRBJ2-7 | TRBV20-1
TGCAGCCTATACAGGGCTGGGGCCAACGTCCTGACTTTC | CSLYRAGANVLTF | 13 | many | . | TRBJ2-6 | TRBV29-1
TGTGCCAGCAGTACTTCTACTAATGAAAAACTGTTTTTT | CASSTSTNEKLFF | 13 | . | . | TRBJ1-4 | TRBV28
TGCAGTGCTAGGGCTAGCCCCCGGGACGAGCAGTACTTC | CSARASPRDEQYF | 13 | few | . | TRBJ2-7 | TRBV20-1
TGTGCCAGCAGCCTGAATGCCCGGGACGAGGGCTACACCTTC | CASSLNARDEGYTF | 14 | . | . | TRBJ1-2 | TRBV3-1
TGTGCCAGCAGCCCCCGGGACGCCGGATGGGCATTCGAGCAGTACTTC | CASSPRDAGWAFEQYF | 16 | . | . | TRBJ2-7 | TRBV3-1
TGCAGCGCCCAGACAGAGAGCTCCTACGAGCAGTACTTC | CSAQTESSYEQYF | 13 | . | . | TRBJ2-7 | TRBV29-1
TGTGCCAGCAGTTACTCGATGGACCCCAATGAGCAGTTCTTC | CASSYSMDPNEQFF | 14 | . | . | TRBJ2-1 | TRBV6-5
TGTGCCAGCAGTTTTCAAGGCAGGGTCACAGATACGCAGTATTTT | CASSFQGRVTDTQYF | 15 | . | . | TRBJ2-3 | TRBV12-3/TRBV12-4
TGTGCCAGCAGCTTAGCTGGGCAGTCAACTAATGAAAAACTGTTTTTT | CASSLAGQSTNEKLFF | 16 | . | . | TRBJ1-4 | TRBV7-2
TGTGCCAGCAGCTTAGTGCAGGGGAGTCAGGAAAAACTGTTTTTT | CASSLVQGSQEKLFF | 15 | few | . | TRBJ1-4 | TRBV7-2
TGTGCCAGCAGCCCTAACTCAGGGGAATCGTACGAGCAGTACTTC | CASSPNSGESYEQYF | 15 | . | . | TRBJ2-7 | TRBV27
TGTGCCAGCCGGGACAGATCCTACGAGCAGTACTTC | CASRDRSYEQYF | 12 | many | TRBD1 | TRBJ2-7 | TRBV6-5
TGCAGTGCTACCGGGGCTAGCGGGAGGCAGCCCTACGAGCAGTACTTC | CSATGASGRQPYEQYF | 16 | . | TRBD2 | TRBJ2-7 | TRBV20-1
TGTGCCAGCAGTTTAGACACCGCGCGGCAGTACTTC | CASSLDTARQYF | 12 | . | . | TRBJ2-4 | TRBV28
TGTGCCAGCAGCTCTACTGGACAGGGGGTAGATACGCAGTATTTT | CASSSTGQGVDTQYF | 15 | . | TRBD1 | TRBJ2-3 | TRBV7-2
TGTGCCAGCAGGGTACAGGGTCCAAATGAAAAACTGTTTTTT | CASRVQGPNEKLFF | 14 | . | . | TRBJ1-4 | TRBV2
TGTGCCACCAGTGGTCCGGGACTAGCGGGAGGGCCGTATGAGCAGTACTTC | CATSGPGLAGGPYEQYF | 17 | . | TRBD2 | TRBJ2-5 | TRBV24-1
TGCGCCAGCAGCTTGGCCAGGGGGCACACCGGGGAGCTGTTTTTT | CASSLARGHTGELFF | 15 | . | TRBD1 | TRBJ2-2 | TRBV5-1
TGTGCCAGCAGCGTAGCGGCAAGAGGGGCCAACGTCCTGACTTTC | CASSVAARGANVLTF | 15 | few | . | TRBJ2-6 | TRBV9
TGTGCCAGCAGTTTATTGCGGGGGGTCAGCCTAGGTTCCACAGATACGCAGTATTTT | CASSLLRGVSLGSTDTQYF | 19 | . | TRBD2 | TRBJ2-3 | TRBV27
TGTGCCAGCAGCATAGGGACTGGCACAGATACGCAGTATTTT | CASSIGTGTDTQYF | 14 | many | . | TRBJ2-3 | TRBV7-2
TGTGCCAGCAGTTCGACCGGGACTAGGGCCCTTGGGGTAGATACGCAGTATTTT | CASSSTGTRALGVDTQYF | 18 | few | TRBD2 | TRBJ2-3 | TRBV28
TGCGCCAGCAGCCCGGGTAGCGGGTACTACGAGCAGTTCTTC | CASSPGSGYYEQFF | 14 | once | TRBD2 | TRBJ2-1 | TRBV5-1
TGTGCCAGCAGCCAAGATACCGGACCGTGGATGAGATACGAGCAGTACTTC | CASSQDTGPWMRYEQYF | 17 | . | . | TRBJ2-7 | TRBV3-1
TGTGCCAGCAGCTTGGGACTAGCGGAGAGTAATGAGCAGTTCTTC | CASSLGLAESNEQFF | 15 | . | TRBD2 | TRBJ2-1 | TRBV7-6
TGCAGTGCTACAGGGGGCGCCGCGAACACCGGGGAGCTGTTTTTT | CSATGGAANTGELFF | 15 | . | TRBD1 | TRBJ2-2 | TRBV20-1
TGCAGTGCTAGTGGGACTAGCGGGAAAAGCACAGATACGCAGTATTTT | CSASGTSGKSTDTQYF | 16 | . | TRBD2 | TRBJ2-3 | TRBV20-1
TGTGCCAGCACATCGGGGGCAGGGGAGACCCAGTACTTC | CASTSGAGETQYF | 13 | . | . | TRBJ2-5 | TRBV3-1
TGTGCCAGCAGCCAATATACAGGGATGGGGAACACTGAAGCTTTCTTT | CASSQYTGMGNTEAFF | 16 | . | . | TRBJ1-1 | TRBV16
TGCAGCGTGACGGGACTAGCGGGGACCAGCACAGATACGCAGTATTTT | CSVTGLAGTSTDTQYF | 16 | . | TRBD2 | TRBJ2-3 | TRBV29-1
TGTGCCAGCAGCTCCTCGGACAGGCGTTTTTCACCCCTCCACTTT | CASSSSDRRFSPLHF | 15 | . | TRBD1 | TRBJ1-6 | TRBV7-9
TGTGCCAGCAGCCAAGAGTCTCAGGTCAATTCACCCCTCCACTTT | CASSQESQVNSPLHF | 15 | few | . | TRBJ1-6 | TRBV3-1
TGTGCCAGCAGCCTCCCCGGACTAGCGGGAGTCGAGCAGTACTTC | CASSLPGLAGVEQYF | 15 | . | TRBD2 | TRBJ2-7 | TRBV7-9
TGCAGTGCGGGACTAGCGGCGGACTACGAGCAGTACTTC | CSAGLAADYEQYF | 13 | . | TRBD2 | TRBJ2-7 | TRBV20-1
TGCAGTGCAGAACTACTCTCTGGGGCCAACGTCCTGACTTTC | CSAELLSGANVLTF | 14 | . | . | TRBJ2-6 | TRBV20-1
TGTGCCAGCAGTTCCCGGGAAATAGCGGCGCCGTATGCCTACGAGCAGTACTTC | CASSSREIAAPYAYEQYF | 18 | few | . | TRBJ2-7 | TRBV6-2/TRBV6-3
TGCGCCAGCAGCCGAGAAGCGGGAGGGACTGAGGAGCAGTACTTC | CASSREAGGTEEQYF | 15 | few | TRBD2 | TRBJ2-7 | TRBV4-3
TGTGCCAGCGGCTTACGCGGAGAAAGCTCCTACAATGAGCAGTTCTTC | CASGLRGESSYNEQFF | 16 | . | . | TRBJ2-1 | TRBV7-2